Listed here is a single T cell receptor beta chain. Germline and junction disagree at one end, which may indicate a read error. Participants came from some 26 US areas, aged about 18 to 89 years. This record belongs to a study of blood T cell repertoires in COVID-19. Study details: Italy, Spain and the United States were the sources of the convalescent and acute COVID-19 samples. T cells, B-cell-depleted T cells, or PBMCs provided the cDNA or gDNA that served as material.

Profiling relied on immunoSEQ multiplex PCR, and the TCRdb table lists in-frame clones only, not all of them. The sample contains a few hundred thousand clones, around 90% of which appear only once. CDR3 length equals 18 residues. CDR1 is LNHDA, CDR2 SQIVND, per germline (reference sequence). The TCR sequence derives from a human donor in a cohort exposed to, infected with or recovered from COVID-19 (not recorded which). The donor label of this sample is uncertain. Sequenced input: PBMCs or T cells enriched from blood (not recorded which). The chain combines TRBV19 with TRBJ1-1; D is ambiguous. The DNA for the CDR3 is TGTGCCAGTAGTCTAGAAAGAAGAGCCGGTCTCATGAACACTGAAGCTTTCTTT. Protein sequence: CASSLERRAGLMNTEAFF. The entire variable domain, with the rest obtained from reference TRBV19 and TRBJ1-1, is as follows: DGGITQSPKYLFRKEGQNVTLSCEQNLNHDAMYWYRQDPGQGLRLIYYSQIVNDFQKGDIAEGYSVSREKKESFPLTVTSAQKNPTAFYLCASSLERRAGLMNTEAFFGQGTRLTVV.